The source of this TCR beta chain is a study of cytomegalovirus exposure and HLA in healthy donors. To note about this clone: Its antigen is undetermined.

The study's findings and limits: In a later analysis, specific HLA alleles were associated with under 20,000 TCR beta sequences at a 0.05 false discovery rate.

The CDR3 extends over 17 amino acids. Germline CDR1 LGHNA, CDR2 YSLEER. V was pared by 1 base and J by 5 bases, with 10 bases of the junction left unmatched. This cohort consisted of healthy bone marrow donors. PCR was performed using 60 Vbeta and 13 Jbeta primers. The protocol was immunoSEQ multiplex PCR, while the TCRdb copy is restricted to in-frame clones and leaves out a portion. The data hold 210,000 or so clones, with approximately 90% observed a single time. The chain combines TRBV4-3 with TRBJ2-2, with 7 bases aligning to TRBD1. This TCR was recovered from a woman between 18 and 30 years old in good health and CMV-seronegative. Sequencing was performed on PBMCs. The CDR3 region has the DNA TGCGCCAGCAGCCAAGTAAAGGAAGGGGGCATGACCGGGGAGCTGTTTTTT. It specifies CASSQVKEGGMTGELFF.